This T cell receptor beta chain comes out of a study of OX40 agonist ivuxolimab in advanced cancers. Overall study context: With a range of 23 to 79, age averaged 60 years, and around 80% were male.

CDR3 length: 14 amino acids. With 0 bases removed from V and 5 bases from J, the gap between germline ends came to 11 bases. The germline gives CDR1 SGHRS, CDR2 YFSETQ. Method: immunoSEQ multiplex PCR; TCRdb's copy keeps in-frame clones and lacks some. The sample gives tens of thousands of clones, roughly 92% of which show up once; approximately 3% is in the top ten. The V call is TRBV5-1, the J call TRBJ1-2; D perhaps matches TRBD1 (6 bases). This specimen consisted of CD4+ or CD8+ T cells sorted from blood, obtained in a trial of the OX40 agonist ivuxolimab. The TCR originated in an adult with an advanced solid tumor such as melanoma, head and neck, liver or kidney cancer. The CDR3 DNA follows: TGCGCCAGCAGCTTGGTGCCGGGGGCGTATGGCTACACCTTC. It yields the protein CASSLVPGAYGYTF.